This entry features one T cell receptor beta chain sequence. The source of the sample is a study of blood T cell repertoires in COVID-19. Study information: COVID-19 samples from acute and convalescent phases originated in the United States, Italy and Spain. The analysed material was cDNA or gDNA that came from T cells, B-cell-depleted T cells, or PBMCs.

This CDR3 has 17 amino acids. The ends lost 2 bases at V and 5 bases at J; junction bases unmatched: 9. CDR1 MDHEN and CDR2 SYDVKM come from the germline V gene. Per the study methods: Reference gene primer amplification in the assay estimated nucleated cell counts. Generated by immunoSEQ multiplex PCR, the TCRdb table keeps only in-frame clones and is missing some. The D gene and trimming were derived from the DNA, and the V and J assignments and clone size from that table. Counted here are more than 25,000 clones, approximately 92% occurring once; the ten biggest clones make up 10%. The sample comprised peripheral blood. The receptor's source is a man in his fifties or sixties with acute or convalescent COVID-19. The chain links TRBV28 to TRBJ2-1; TRBD2 matches at 10 bases. The CDR3 spells CASSLGLAGEVNNEQFF. The CDR3 nucleotides are TGTGCCAGCAGTTTAGGTCTAGCGGGAGAAGTGAACAATGAGCAGTTCTTC.